The clone carrying this TCR beta chain has at least ten counts. This specimen belongs to a study of human T cells and chemical hapten exposure. Background on the study: Patients received weekly diphenylcyclopropenone doses to the scalp throughout the approximately 24-week study.

TCRdb reprocessed the RACE reads via MiXCR and lists one record per CDR3 protein. The sample includes some 39,000 distinct CDR3 sequences, about 7.6% of them seen just once. Regarding time point: pre-sensitization, week 0. Indicated treatment: therapeutic diphenylcyclopropenone sensitization with weekly scalp DPC. CDR1 is SEHNR and CDR2 is FQNEAQ in the germline V gene (reference sequence). V lost 5 bases, J lost 0 bases, and 13 bases lay in between. This CDR3 has 15 residues. V gene TRBV7-9 combines with J gene TRBJ1-1, with no clear D. The specimen comprised whole blood, sampled in connection with sensitization to the hapten diphenylcyclopropenone (DPC). The TCR sequence derives from a woman in her forties or fifties with alopecia areata. Some clones in this sample may be carry-over from other donors' samples. CDR3 coding DNA: TGTGCCAGCAGCCCGCCCCAACCTGTGAACACTGAAGCTTTCTTT. Translating it yields CASSPPQPVNTEAFF.